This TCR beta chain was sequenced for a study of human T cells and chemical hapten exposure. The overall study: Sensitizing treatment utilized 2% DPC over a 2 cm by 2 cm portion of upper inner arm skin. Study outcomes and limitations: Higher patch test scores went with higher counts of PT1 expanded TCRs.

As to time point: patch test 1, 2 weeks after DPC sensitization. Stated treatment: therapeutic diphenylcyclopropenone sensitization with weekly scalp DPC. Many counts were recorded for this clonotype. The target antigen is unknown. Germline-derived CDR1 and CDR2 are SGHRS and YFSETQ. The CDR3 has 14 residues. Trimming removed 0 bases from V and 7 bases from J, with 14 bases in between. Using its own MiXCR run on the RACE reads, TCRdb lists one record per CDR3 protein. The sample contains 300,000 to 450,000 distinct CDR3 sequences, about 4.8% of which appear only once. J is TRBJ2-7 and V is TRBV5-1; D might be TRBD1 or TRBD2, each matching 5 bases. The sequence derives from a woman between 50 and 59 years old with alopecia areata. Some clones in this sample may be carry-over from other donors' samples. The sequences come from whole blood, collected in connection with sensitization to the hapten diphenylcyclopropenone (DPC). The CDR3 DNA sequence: TGCGCCAGCAGCTTGGGGGACCGCACTAAAGAGCAGTACTTC. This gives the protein CASSLGDRTKEQYF.